Listed here are 21 T cell receptor beta chains from one sample, sequenced in a study of OX40 agonist ivuxolimab in advanced cancers. The protocol was immunoSEQ multiplex PCR, while the TCRdb copy is restricted to in-frame clones and leaves out a portion. The sample consists of tens of thousands of clones, around 90% of them appearing once. Sequenced material: CD4+ or CD8+ T cells sorted from blood, taken in a trial of the OX40 agonist ivuxolimab. These TCRs come from an adult with an advanced solid tumor such as melanoma, head and neck, liver or kidney cancer.

The chain employs TRBV6-6 and TRBJ2-7; unclear D gene. The CDR3 loop spans 14 amino acids. Between the trimmed V and J ends, which lost 2 bases and 3 bases, there was a span of 11 bases. Germline values: CDR1 MNHNY, CDR2 SVGAGI (reference sequence). The CDR3 loop is CASSYGTYFYEQYF. The CDR3 coding sequence is TGTGCCAGCAGTTACGGAACCTATTTCTACGAGCAGTACTTC.

The J gene is TRBJ2-3, the V gene TRBV5-1, with 7 nucleotides matching TRBD2. CDR1 and CDR2 from the germline V gene are SGHRS and YFSETQ. The CDR3 loop spans 14 amino acids. V was clipped by 5 bases and J by 4 bases; unmatched bases: 7. The CDR3 sequence: CASRGGRGADTQYF. The CDR3 DNA is TGCGCCAGCAGAGGCGGGAGAGGCGCAGATACGCAGTATTTT.

J is TRBJ2-1 and V is TRBV15, with 8 bases matching TRBD2. The germline V gene encodes CDR1 LNHNV and CDR2 YYDKDF (reference sequence). The CDR3 totals 16 residues. The V segment lost 0 bases and the J segment 6 bases; nucleotides outside the gene matches: 7. The CDR3 sequence: CATSREAGGGGNEQFF. The CDR3, as DNA: TGTGCCACCAGCAGAGAGGCGGGAGGCGGGGGCAATGAGCAGTTCTTC. Filled out from reference TRBV15 and TRBJ2-1, the complete variable domain reads DAMVIQNPRYQVTQFGKPVTLSCSQTLNHNVMYWYQQKSSQAPKLLFHYYDKDFNNEADTPDNFQSRRPNTSFCFLDIRSPGLGDTAMYLCATSREAGGGGNEQFFGPGTRLTVL.

This clone was detected only a few times. The chain recombines TRBV15 with TRBJ2-1, with D uncertain. The ends were cut back, 5 bases at V and 3 bases at J, with 2 bases in the middle. The CDR3 is made up of 11 amino acids. From germline, CDR1 is LNHNV and CDR2 YYDKDF (reference sequence). CDR3 DNA sequence: TGTGCCACCAGCTTCTACAATGAGCAGTTCTTC. Its protein is CATSFYNEQFF.

The genes are TRBV2 and TRBJ2-2; TRBD2 matches 10 bases. Germline V CDR1 and CDR2: SNHLY, FYNNEI. The CDR3 is made up of 14 amino acids. The V and J ends lost 6 bases and 4 bases, in that order; junction bases with no gene match: 2. In DNA, the CDR3 is TGTGCCAGCAGACCTAGCGGGAGCACCGGGGAGCTGTTTTTT. This codes for CASRPSGSTGELFF.

The sample holds one count of this clone. This chain links TRBV28 with TRBJ1-2; D gene ambiguous. The CDR3 spans 12 residues. Deletions cut 3 bases from V and 0 bases from J, with 2 bases between. Germline lookup yields CDR1 MDHEN and CDR2 SYDVKM. Here the CDR3 DNA reads TGTGCCAGCAGTTTGTCTAACTATGGCTACACCTTC. Translating gives CASSLSNYGYTF.

The J gene is TRBJ1-4, the V gene TRBV6-1; TRBD1 aligns across 10 bases. This CDR3 comprises 12 residues. V trimming: 7 bases; J trimming: 13 bases; junction bases outside the gene matches: 6. CDR1 and CDR2 (germline): MNHNS, SASEGT. CDR3 amino acids: CASTEGQGILFF. The CDR3, as DNA: TGTGCCAGCACCGAGGGACAGGGGATACTGTTTTTT.

V and J are TRBV6-1 and TRBJ1-5; 7 nucleotides line up with TRBD1. Per the germline V gene, CDR1 is MNHNS and CDR2 is SASEGT. Germline trimming cut 6 bases from V and 4 bases from J; bases unmatched to any gene: 6. CDR3 size: 14 residues. Written as DNA, the CDR3 is TGTGCCAGCAGATTTACAGGGGATAATCAGCCCCAGCATTTT. Encoded protein: CASRFTGDNQPQHF.

As DNA, the CDR3 is TGTGCCAGCACCGACGGCCTTATTCACACCTTC. This sequence encodes CASTDGLIHTF. This rearrangement joins TRBV6-5 to TRBJ1-2; D not certain. The CDR3 sequence is 11 residues long. V dropped 7 bases and J dropped 12 bases, with 15 bases sitting between them. Germline loops: CDR1 MNHEY, CDR2 SVGAGI.

This chain links TRBV6-1 with TRBJ2-7; D is unclear. V dropped 6 bases and J dropped 3 bases, with 15 bases sitting between them. The germline V gene encodes CDR1 MNHNS and CDR2 SASEGT. CDR3 length equals 14 residues. CDR3 in amino acids: CASRPALSVYEQYF. The CDR3 nucleotides are TGTGCCAGCAGACCGGCCCTGAGCGTCTACGAGCAGTACTTC.

This clone was recorded a few times. The chain employs TRBV19 and TRBJ2-2; D gene ambiguous. V was clipped by 3 bases and J by 7 bases, with 9 bases between them. CDR3 size: 13 residues. Germline CDR1 is LNHDA and CDR2 is SQIVND (reference sequence). CDR3 DNA: TGTGCCAGTAGTATTGTGGAAGACGGGGAGCTGTTTTTT. Amino acid sequence: CASSIVEDGELFF.

Here the CDR3 reads CASSQAETQYF. The CDR3 DNA is TGTGCCAGCAGCCAAGCAGAGACCCAGTACTTC. The gene calls are TRBV14 and TRBJ2-5, with D unclear. This CDR3 region has 11 residues. Germline CDR1 and CDR2: SGHDN and FVKESK. Trimming took off 1 base at V and 4 bases at J, with 1 base between the two ends.

The chain employs TRBV11-3 and TRBJ1-1, with D hard to call. Germline V gives CDR1 SGHNT, CDR2 YENEEA. Trimming stripped 5 bases from V and 0 bases from J, with 13 bases between. The CDR3 extends over 15 amino acids. CDR3 residues: CASSPGRSMNTEAFF. In DNA form, the CDR3 reads TGTGCCAGCAGCCCAGGACGGAGCATGAACACTGAAGCTTTCTTT. Full variable domain (remainder filled in from reference TRBV11-3 and TRBJ1-1): EAGVVQSPRYKIIEKKQPVAFWCNPISGHNTLYWYLQNLGQGPELLIRYENEEAVDDSQLPKDRFSAERLKGVDSTLKIQPAELGDSAVYLCASSPGRSMNTEAFFGQGTRLTVV.

The CDR3 DNA sequence: TGTGCCTGTAACAGAGGGACTACCCCTTACGAGCAGTACTTC. Translation gives CACNRGTTPYEQYF. The chain combines TRBV6-6 with TRBJ2-7, with TRBD2 matching over 7 bases. The CDR3 consists of 14 residues. Germline trimming cut 11 bases from V and 4 bases from J; bases unmatched to any gene: 14. CDR1 is MNHNY, CDR2 SVGAGI, per germline (reference sequence).

This clone was observed a single time. This chain links TRBV5-1 with TRBJ1-3; D remains unclear. The CDR3 runs to 14 residues. The V gene lost 0 bases and the J gene lost 0 bases, with 4 bases spanning the gap. Germline V gives CDR1 SGHRS, CDR2 YFSETQ. CDR3 protein: CASSLAGSGNTIYF. CDR3 coding DNA: TGCGCCAGCAGCTTGGCAGGCTCTGGAAACACCATATATTTT.

The V and J genes are TRBV5-8 and TRBJ2-2; 14 bases map to TRBD2. CDR1 and CDR2 (germline): SGHTS, YDEGEE. Unmatched junction bases numbered 9, after V lost 6 bases and J lost 5 bases. The CDR3 extends over 17 amino acids. The CDR3 spells CASTLPGLAGETGELFF. CDR3 DNA: TGTGCCAGCACCCTGCCGGGACTAGCGGGAGAAACCGGGGAGCTGTTTTTT.

This clone was counted a single time. The rearrangement joins TRBV5-1 to TRBJ1-4; no firm D call. V shed 1 base and J shed 1 base, with 8 bases lying between them. Germline CDR1 and CDR2: SGHRS and YFSETQ. The CDR3 is 15 residues long. The CDR3 is CASSLTKGTNEKLFF. CDR3 DNA: TGCGCCAGCAGCTTGACGAAGGGAACTAATGAAAAACTGTTTTTT.

This chain uses TRBV19 with TRBJ1-5; 8 nucleotides align to TRBD1. The CDR3 extends over 15 amino acids. V was pared by 5 bases and J by 7 bases, with 10 bases of the junction left unmatched. Germline V lookup: CDR1 LNHDA, CDR2 SQIVND (reference sequence). The CDR3 loop reads CASSSAGGGKQPQHF. The CDR3 DNA reads as TGTGCCAGTAGTTCCGCAGGGGGCGGGAAACAGCCCCAGCATTTT.

This clone was observed once. One junction end disagrees with the germline gene, perhaps due to a read error. Distinct nucleotide sequences in the sample also encode this CDR3. The chain has TRBV7-9 and TRBJ2-7; D is unresolved. Germline CDR1 and CDR2: SEHNR and FQNEAQ (reference sequence). This CDR3 contains 14 residues. This CDR3 is CASSLGVGNYEQYF. CDR3 in DNA: TGTGCCAGCAGCTTAGGAGTCGGAAACTACGAGCAGTACTTT.

V usage is TRBV18 and J usage is TRBJ1-3; no reliable D call. Germline CDR1 KGHSH, CDR2 LQKENI. This CDR3 contains 16 residues. Between the trimmed V and J ends, which lost 0 bases and 0 bases, there was a span of 9 bases. CDR3 sequence reads: CASSPPVRISGNTIYF. In DNA form, the CDR3 reads TGTGCCAGCTCACCACCGGTGAGGATCTCTGGAAACACCATATATTTT.

The rearrangement links TRBV5-1 to TRBJ2-7; TRBD1 matches at 10 bases. J gave up 5 bases and V 5 bases, and 4 bases lay outside the gene matches. This CDR3 region has 13 residues. Germline CDR1 and CDR2: SGHRS and YFSETQ. The CDR3 protein is CASRMGQGNEQYF. The CDR3 nucleotides read TGCGCCAGCAGAATGGGACAGGGGAACGAGCAGTACTTC.